Below are 25 T cell receptor beta chains sequenced from a single sample in a study of PD-1 blockade in classical Hodgkin lymphoma (dated by TCRdb to about 2020). Interpreted using the paper, the time point label stands for: cycle 2 day 1 (C2D1) of nivolumab. All trial patients had relapsed after autologous stem cell transplantation, with cohorts A, B and C differing in prior brentuximab vedotin exposure. Library generation was performed with the immunoSEQ multiplex PCR assay. TCRdb obtained this table from immuneACCESS and retained in-frame rearrangements with V and J assigned. These tables miss some clones; where compared with another copy, unresolved V genes account for less than half of the shortfall, and the remainder is unexplained. This sample gives about 99,000 clones in total; roughly 80% of them show up just once. Roughly 15% of the sample comes from the top ten. Sequenced material: peripheral blood mononuclear cells (PBMCs), taken before the second cycle of nivolumab. The receptors were gathered from a human donor with classical Hodgkin lymphoma.

This clone came up once. The chain has TRBV7-2 and TRBJ2-1; TRBD2 is a possible D gene (7 bases). V was cut by 5 bases and J by 4 bases, with 21 bases left in between. Germline V gene sequence: CDR1 SGHTA, CDR2 FQGNSA. The CDR3 totals 17 residues. This CDR3 reads CASSPSWGASGYNEQFF. DNA of the CDR3: TGTGCCAGCAGCCCGTCCTGGGGGGCTAGCGGATACAATGAGCAGTTCTTC.

The chain recombines TRBV6-1 with TRBJ2-7, with no clear D. CDR1 MNHNS and CDR2 SASEGT come from the germline V gene. The CDR3 sequence is 17 residues long. Trimming removed 1 base from V and 0 bases from J, with 16 bases in between. The CDR3 nucleotides read TGTGCCAGCAGTGAAGACAGACCAGGAGCTGGCTCCTACGAGCAGTACTTC. As protein: CASSEDRPGAGSYEQYF.

This chain uses TRBV11-2 with TRBJ1-2; D uncertain. Trimming removed 6 bases from V and 3 bases from J, with 14 bases in between. The CDR3 consists of 14 residues. Germline V gives CDR1 SGHAT, CDR2 FQNNGV. The DNA for the CDR3 is TGTGCCAGCAGAGCCGAGGCCAAGCACTATGGCTACACCTTC. Protein sequence: CASRAEAKHYGYTF.

This clone was seen only a few times. The DNA of the CDR3 is TGCGCCGTCCCACAGGAAGGAGTGGAGTACTTC. This gives the protein CAVPQEGVEYF. The chain links TRBV10-1 to TRBJ2-7, with D possibly matching TRBD1 (5 bases). This CDR3 is built from 11 residues. V was trimmed by 11 bases and J by 11 bases, leaving 19 bases between them. Per germline, CDR1 WNHNN and CDR2 SYGVQD (reference sequence).

V and J are TRBV11-3 and TRBJ2-2, with TRBD2 identical over 13 bases. The junction had 9 bases not matched to a gene; V was cut back by 5 bases and J by 0 bases. CDR1 is SGHNT, CDR2 YENEEA, per germline. This CDR3 comprises 19 residues. CDR3 protein: CASSAGTSGEGPNTGELFF. CDR3 bases: TGTGCCAGCAGCGCCGGGACTAGCGGGGAGGGCCCGAACACCGGGGAGCTGTTTTTT.

The chain combines TRBV19 with TRBJ2-7, with a weak D call TRBD2 (5 bases). Germline CDR1 LNHDA, CDR2 SQIVND (reference sequence). This CDR3 spans 15 amino acids. Trimming took off 9 bases at V and 1 base at J, with 19 bases between the two ends. CDR3 sequence: CASQWSDLGSYEQYF. The CDR3 DNA sequence: TGTGCCAGCCAGTGGTCGGACTTGGGGTCCTACGAGCAGTACTTC.

J is TRBJ2-3 and V is TRBV29-1; the match to TRBD2 covers 7 bases. Per the germline V gene, CDR1 is SQVTM and CDR2 is ANQGSEA. Losses at the gene ends were 6 bases for V and 4 bases for J; bases not matched to a gene: 4. The CDR3 contains 12 residues. CDR3 region: CSVGLGPDTQYF. CDR3 DNA: TGCAGCGTAGGACTAGGCCCAGATACGCAGTATTTT.

V gene TRBV9 combines with J gene TRBJ2-1; 7 bases match TRBD1. The germline CDR1 and CDR2 sequences are SGDLS and YYNGEE. CDR3 length equals 14 residues. Unmatched junction bases numbered 7, after V lost 2 bases and J lost 8 bases. The CDR3 loop reads CASSVTGQPHEQFF. CDR3 sequence (DNA): TGTGCCAGCAGCGTTACGGGACAGCCGCATGAGCAGTTCTTC. Full variable domain (missing parts from reference TRBV9 and TRBJ2-1): DSGVTQTPKHLITATGQRVTLRCSPRSGDLSVYWYQQSLDQGLQFLIQYYNGEERAKGNILERFSAQQFPDLHSELNLSSLELGDSALYFCASSVTGQPHEQFFGPGTRLTVL.

The rearrangement uses TRBV5-4 and TRBJ1-1; possible D gene TRBD1, 6 bases. The V gene lost 4 bases and the J gene lost 1 base, with 8 bases spanning the gap. The germline CDR1 and CDR2 sequences are SGHNT and YYREEE (reference sequence). The CDR3 runs 13 residues. The CDR3 region has the DNA TGTGCCAGCAGCCCGGGACAGAACACTGAAGCTTTCTTT. Its protein product is CASSPGQNTEAFF.

The chain links TRBV29-1 to TRBJ2-5; no clear D gene. V was cut by 6 bases and J by 5 bases, with 13 bases left in between. Germline V gene sequence: CDR1 SQVTM, CDR2 ANQGSEA. This CDR3 comprises 12 residues. This chain's CDR3 is CSVSRGSETQYF. In nucleotides, the CDR3 is TGCAGCGTGTCCCGAGGTAGTGAGACCCAGTACTTC.

This clone has just one count. The chain joins TRBV11-3 to TRBJ1-1; 11 nucleotides align to TRBD1. Germline CDR1 SGHNT, CDR2 YENEEA. This CDR3 has 14 residues. V lost 4 bases to trimming and J lost 8 bases; unmatched junction nucleotides: 6. The CDR3 region is CASSSGQGAKEAFF. The CDR3 DNA sequence: TGTGCCAGCAGCTCCGGACAGGGGGCTAAGGAAGCTTTCTTT. Drawing the rest from reference TRBV11-3 and TRBJ1-1, the complete variable domain is EAGVVQSPRYKIIEKKQPVAFWCNPISGHNTLYWYLQNLGQGPELLIRYENEEAVDDSQLPKDRFSAERLKGVDSTLKIQPAELGDSAVYLCASSSGQGAKEAFFGQGTRLTVV.

V is TRBV10-3 and J is TRBJ2-1; D might be TRBD1 (5 bases). CDR1 ENHRY and CDR2 SYGVKD come from the germline V gene. The V end lost 7 bases, the J end lost 5 bases, and 15 bases lay between the germline ends. The CDR3 length is 14 residues. CDR3 in DNA: TGTGCCATCACTGGGGCTGCAGGTGACAATGAGCAGTTCTTC. This translates into CAITGAAGDNEQFF.

This chain joins TRBV15 and TRBJ1-4; D is undetermined. There are 14 residues in the CDR3. From germline, CDR1 is LNHNV and CDR2 YYDKDF (reference sequence). Trimming took 4 bases from V and 8 from J, leaving 14 bases between them. CDR3: CATSIGIGREKLFF. The CDR3 region has the DNA TGTGCCACCAGCATTGGGATAGGCCGGGAAAAACTGTTTTTT.

The chain carries TRBV27 and TRBJ2-5; 12 bases match TRBD2. CDR3 length equals 19 residues. With V trimmed by 6 bases and J by 1 base, 15 bases remained unmatched. CDR1 is MNHEY and CDR2 is SMNVEV in the germline V gene (reference sequence). CDR3 nucleotides: TGTGCCAGCAGCCGACCTACGCTAGCGGGAGGGCCGATCCAAGAGACCCAGTACTTC. It specifies CASSRPTLAGGPIQETQYF.

The chain links TRBV27 to TRBJ2-5; tentatively, D is TRBD1 or TRBD2 (5 bases each). The CDR3 loop spans 17 amino acids. The V end was cut by 3 bases, the J end by 2 bases, with 19 bases between. Germline CDR1 is MNHEY and CDR2 is SMNVEV (reference sequence). This chain's CDR3 is CASSFRRGVGKQETQYF. CDR3 DNA sequence: TGTGCCAGCAGTTTTCGCCGAGGGGTAGGAAAACAAGAGACCCAGTACTTC.

The rearrangement links TRBV7-8 to TRBJ2-3; D not certain. CDR1 is SGHVS and CDR2 is FQNEAQ in the germline V gene. The CDR3 has 15 residues. Trimming removed 5 bases from V and 0 bases from J, with 12 bases in between. The CDR3 region has the DNA TGTGCCAGCAGCGCGAACGGCGGAAGCACAGATACGCAGTATTTT. Translation gives CASSANGGSTDTQYF. The full variable domain, in which reference TRBV7-8 and TRBJ2-3 provide the parts outside the CDR3, is GAGVSQSPRYKVAKRGQDVALRCDPISGHVSLFWYQQALGQGPEFLTYFQNEAQLDKSGLPSDRFFAERPEGSVSTLKIQRTQQEDSAVYLCASSANGGSTDTQYFGPGTRLTVL.

The chain carries TRBV6-1 and TRBJ2-7; D is possibly TRBD2 (5 bases). Germline V lookup: CDR1 MNHNS, CDR2 SASEGT. V shed 6 bases and J shed 0 bases, with 6 bases lying between them. The CDR3 has 12 amino acids. The DNA for the CDR3 is TGTGCCAGCAGGGGGAGCTCCTACGAGCAGTACTTC. Translation gives CASRGSSYEQYF.

V gene TRBV19 combines with J gene TRBJ1-1, with a tentative D call TRBD1 (5 bases). CDR3 length: 14 residues. V lost 4 bases and J 0 bases, leaving 9 bases between the germline ends. The germline CDR1 and CDR2 sequences are LNHDA and SQIVND (reference sequence). In DNA form, the CDR3 reads TGTGCCAGTAGTAAGGGACTTTTGAACACTGAAGCTTTCTTT. Its translation is CASSKGLLNTEAFF.

This clone appeared once. The V call is TRBV2, the J call TRBJ2-1; TRBD1 is a possible D gene (5 bases). The germline gives CDR1 SNHLY, CDR2 FYNNEI. V lost 7 bases to trimming and J lost 7 bases, with 17 bases between them. CDR3 size: 14 residues. Here the CDR3 reads CASTPPGKGNEQFF. In DNA form, the CDR3 reads TGTGCCAGCACTCCGCCAGGGAAAGGTAATGAGCAGTTCTTC.

The chain recombines TRBV4-2 with TRBJ1-4; D perhaps matches TRBD1 (5 bases). Germline V lookup: CDR1 LGHNA, CDR2 YNFKEQ. V was pared by 1 base and J by 7 bases, with 10 bases between. CDR3 length equals 14 residues. The CDR3 nucleotides read TGTGCCAGCAGCCAAGGTATCCAGGGTGAAAAACTGTTTTTT. Its protein product is CASSQGIQGEKLFF.

CDR3 region: CASSYPGKSGSDTQYF. DNA for the CDR3: TGTGCCAGCAGCTACCCCGGGAAGTCGGGTTCAGATACGCAGTATTTT. The V and J genes are TRBV5-4 and TRBJ2-3; weak D call: TRBD2 (5 bases). Trimming took 3 bases from V and 4 from J, leaving 18 bases between them. Looked up from germline, CDR1 is SGHNT and CDR2 is YYREEE (reference sequence). The CDR3 contains 16 residues.

V usage is TRBV5-1 and J usage is TRBJ2-3; 8 nucleotides align to TRBD2. V trimming: 0 bases; J trimming: 4 bases; junction bases outside the gene matches: 13. Germline-derived CDR1 and CDR2 are SGHRS and YFSETQ. This CDR3 has 18 amino acids. The CDR3 is CASSLGAGALGTPDTQYF. The CDR3 bases are TGCGCCAGCAGCTTGGGAGCGGGAGCCCTCGGCACACCAGATACGCAGTATTTT.

The chain recombines TRBV5-1 with TRBJ2-2; the match to TRBD2 covers 9 bases. The CDR3 contains 17 residues. The V segment lost 1 base and the J segment 7 bases; nucleotides outside the gene matches: 11. Germline assignment: CDR1 SGHRS and CDR2 YFSETQ. CDR3 coding DNA: TGCGCCAGCAGCTTGTTACTGGCGGGAGGGCCGGGCGGGGAGCTGTTTTTT. It encodes CASSLLLAGGPGGELFF.

V gene TRBV7-6 combines with J gene TRBJ2-5; tentatively, D is TRBD2 (5 bases). The CDR3 is 15 residues long. Deletions cut 5 bases from V and 2 bases from J, with 15 bases between. Germline CDR1 reads SGHVS; CDR2 reads FNYEAQ. CDR3 bases: TGTGCCAGCAGCCCCCAGCGGACCCTTCAAGAGACCCAGTACTTC. Translated: CASSPQRTLQETQYF.

This sequence joins TRBV10-3 and TRBJ1-2; 10 bases fit TRBD1. The CDR3 has 14 amino acids. The germline V gene has CDR1 ENHRY and CDR2 SYGVKD. With 6 bases clipped from V and 8 bases from J, the junction kept 9 bases outside the gene matches. The CDR3 bases are TGTGCCATCAGCCAAGAAGGGACAGGGGTCGGCTACACCTTC. This translates into CAISQEGTGVGYTF.